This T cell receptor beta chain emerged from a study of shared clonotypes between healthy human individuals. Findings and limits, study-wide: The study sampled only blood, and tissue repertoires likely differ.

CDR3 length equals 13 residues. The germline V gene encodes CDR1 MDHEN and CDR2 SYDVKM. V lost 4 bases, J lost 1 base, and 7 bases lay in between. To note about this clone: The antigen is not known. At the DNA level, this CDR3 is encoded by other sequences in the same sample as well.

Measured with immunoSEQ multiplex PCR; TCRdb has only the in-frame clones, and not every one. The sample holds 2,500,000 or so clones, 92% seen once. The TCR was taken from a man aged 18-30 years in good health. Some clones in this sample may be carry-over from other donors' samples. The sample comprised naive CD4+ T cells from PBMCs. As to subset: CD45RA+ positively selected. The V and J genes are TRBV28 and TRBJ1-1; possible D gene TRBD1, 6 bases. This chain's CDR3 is CASSSGQNTEAFF. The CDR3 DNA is TGTGCCAGCAGTTCGGGACAGAACACTGAAGCTTTCTTT. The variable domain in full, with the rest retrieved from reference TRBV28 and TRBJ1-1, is DVKVTQSSRYLVKRTGEKVFLECVQDMDHENMFWYRQDPGLGLRLIYFSYDVKMKEKGDIPEGYSVSREKKERFSLILESASTNQTSMYLCASSSGQNTEAFFGQGTRLTVV.